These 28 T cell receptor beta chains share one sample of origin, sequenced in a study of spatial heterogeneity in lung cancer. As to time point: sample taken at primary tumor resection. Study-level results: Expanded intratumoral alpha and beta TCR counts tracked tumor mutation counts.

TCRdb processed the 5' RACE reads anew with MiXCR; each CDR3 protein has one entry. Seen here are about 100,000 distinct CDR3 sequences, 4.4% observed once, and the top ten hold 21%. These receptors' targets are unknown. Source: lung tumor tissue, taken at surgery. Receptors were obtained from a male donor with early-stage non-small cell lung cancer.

The DNA for the CDR3 is TGTGCCAGCTCACCACCGAGGCACACGACTGAGCAGTTCTTC. It translates to CASSPPRHTTEQFF. The rearrangement links TRBV18 to TRBJ2-1; D ambiguous. With 0 bases removed from V and 9 bases from J, the gap between germline ends came to 12 bases. CDR1 KGHSH and CDR2 LQKENI come from the germline V gene. This CDR3 is 14 amino acids long.

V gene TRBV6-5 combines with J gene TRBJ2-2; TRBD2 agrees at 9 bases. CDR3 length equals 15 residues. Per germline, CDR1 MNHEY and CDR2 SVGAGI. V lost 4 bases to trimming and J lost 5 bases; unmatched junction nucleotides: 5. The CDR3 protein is CASSLAGERTGELFF. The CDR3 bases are TGTGCCAGCAGTTTAGCGGGAGAGAGGACCGGGGAGCTGTTTTTT.

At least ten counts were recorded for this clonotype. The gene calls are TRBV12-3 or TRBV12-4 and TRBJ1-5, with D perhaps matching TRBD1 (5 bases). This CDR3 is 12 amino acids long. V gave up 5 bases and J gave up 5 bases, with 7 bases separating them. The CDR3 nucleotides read TGTGCCAGCAGTAAGGGGCATCAGCCCCAGCATTTT. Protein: CASSKGHQPQHF.

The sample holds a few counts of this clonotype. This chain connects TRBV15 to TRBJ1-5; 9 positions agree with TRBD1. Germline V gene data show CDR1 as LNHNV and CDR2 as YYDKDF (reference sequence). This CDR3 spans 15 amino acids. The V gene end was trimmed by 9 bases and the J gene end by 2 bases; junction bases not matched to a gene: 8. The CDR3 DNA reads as TGTGCCACTAAACCGGACAGGGGTGGCAATCAGCCCCAGCATTTT. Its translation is CATKPDRGGNQPQHF.

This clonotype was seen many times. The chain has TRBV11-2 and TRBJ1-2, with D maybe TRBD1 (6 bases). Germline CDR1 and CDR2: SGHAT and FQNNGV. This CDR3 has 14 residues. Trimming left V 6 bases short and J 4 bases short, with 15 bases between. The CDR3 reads CASRRAGTSYGYTF. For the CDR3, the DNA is TGTGCCAGCAGAAGAGCCGGGACAAGCTATGGCTACACCTTC.

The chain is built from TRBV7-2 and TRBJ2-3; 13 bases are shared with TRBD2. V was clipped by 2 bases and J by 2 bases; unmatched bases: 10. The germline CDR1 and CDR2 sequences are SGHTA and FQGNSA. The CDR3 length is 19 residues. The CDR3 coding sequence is TGTGCCAGCAGCTTAAGGTGGACTAGCGGGAGCCACCTCACAGATACGCAGTATTTT. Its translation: CASSLRWTSGSHLTDTQYF.

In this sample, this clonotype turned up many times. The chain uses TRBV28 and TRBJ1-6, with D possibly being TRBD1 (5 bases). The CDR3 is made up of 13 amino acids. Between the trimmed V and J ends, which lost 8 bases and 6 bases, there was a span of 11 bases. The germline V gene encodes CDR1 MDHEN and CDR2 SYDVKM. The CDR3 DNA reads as TGTGCCAGCCGATACGACAGTAATTCACCCCTCCACTTT. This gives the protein CASRYDSNSPLHF.

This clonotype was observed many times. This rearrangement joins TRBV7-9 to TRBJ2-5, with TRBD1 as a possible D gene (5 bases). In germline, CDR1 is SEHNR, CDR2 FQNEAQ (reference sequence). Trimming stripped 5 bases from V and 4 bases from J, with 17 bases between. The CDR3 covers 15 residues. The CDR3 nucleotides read TGTGCCAGCAGCCCAAACCGACAGTTCGGAGAGACCCAGTACTTC. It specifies CASSPNRQFGETQYF. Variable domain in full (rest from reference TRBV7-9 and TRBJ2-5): DTGVSQNPRHKITKRGQNVTFRCDPISEHNRLYWYRQTLGQGPEFLTYFQNEAQLEKSRLLSDRFSAERPKGSFSTLEIQRTEQGDSAMYLCASSPNRQFGETQYFGPGTRLLVL.

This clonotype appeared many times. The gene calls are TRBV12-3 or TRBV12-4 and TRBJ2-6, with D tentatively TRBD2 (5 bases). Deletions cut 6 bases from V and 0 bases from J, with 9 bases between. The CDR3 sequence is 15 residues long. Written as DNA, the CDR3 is TGTGCCAGCAGGAGGACTTTCTCTGGGGCCAACGTCCTGACTTTC. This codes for CASRRTFSGANVLTF.

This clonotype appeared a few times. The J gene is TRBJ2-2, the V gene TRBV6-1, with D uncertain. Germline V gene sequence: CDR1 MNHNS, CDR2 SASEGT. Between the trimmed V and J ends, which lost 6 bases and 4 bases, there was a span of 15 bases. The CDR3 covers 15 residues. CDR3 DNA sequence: TGTGCCAGCAGGGTTAGTCTAGGGATCACCGGGGAGCTGTTTTTT. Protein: CASRVSLGITGELFF.

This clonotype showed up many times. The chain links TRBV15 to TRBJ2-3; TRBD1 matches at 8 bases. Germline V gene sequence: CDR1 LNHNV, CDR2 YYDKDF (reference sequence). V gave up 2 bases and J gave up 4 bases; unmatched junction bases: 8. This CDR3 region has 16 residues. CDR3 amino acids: CATSRYSGTGSDTQYF. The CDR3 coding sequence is TGTGCCACCAGCAGATATTCCGGGACAGGTTCAGATACGCAGTATTTT.

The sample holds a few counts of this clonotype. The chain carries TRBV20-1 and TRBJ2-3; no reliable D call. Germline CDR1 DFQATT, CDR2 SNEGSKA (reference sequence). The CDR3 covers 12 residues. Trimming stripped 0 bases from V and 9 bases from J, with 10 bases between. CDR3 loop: CSARDRRGTQYF. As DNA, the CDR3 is TGCAGTGCTAGAGATAGACGCGGCACGCAGTATTTT.

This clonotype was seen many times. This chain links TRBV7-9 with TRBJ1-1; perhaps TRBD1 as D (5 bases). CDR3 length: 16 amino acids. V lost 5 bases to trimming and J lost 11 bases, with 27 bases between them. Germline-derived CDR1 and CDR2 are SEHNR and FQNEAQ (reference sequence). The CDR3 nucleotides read TGTGCCAGCAGCCCCTATGAAGACAGAAATGGGTCGCCGGCTTTCTTT. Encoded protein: CASSPYEDRNGSPAFF.

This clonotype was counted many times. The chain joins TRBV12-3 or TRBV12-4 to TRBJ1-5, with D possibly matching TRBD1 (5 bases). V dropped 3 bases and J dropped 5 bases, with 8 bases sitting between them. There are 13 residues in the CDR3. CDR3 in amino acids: CASSFDSYQPQHF. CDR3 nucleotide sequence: TGTGCCAGCAGTTTTGACAGCTATCAGCCCCAGCATTTT.

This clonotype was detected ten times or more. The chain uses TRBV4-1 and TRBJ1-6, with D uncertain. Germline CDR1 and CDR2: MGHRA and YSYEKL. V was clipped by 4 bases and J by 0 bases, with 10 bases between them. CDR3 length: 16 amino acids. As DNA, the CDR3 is TGCGCCAGCAGCCCCAGGCAGAGCTCCTATAATTCACCCCTCCACTTT. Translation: CASSPRQSSYNSPLHF.

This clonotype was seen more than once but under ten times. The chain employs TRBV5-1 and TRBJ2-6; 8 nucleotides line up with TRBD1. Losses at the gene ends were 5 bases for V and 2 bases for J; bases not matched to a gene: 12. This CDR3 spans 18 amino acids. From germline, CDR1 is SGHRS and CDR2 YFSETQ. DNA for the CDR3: TGCGCCAGCAGACATCGGACAGGGTATTACCCTGGGGCCAACGTCCTGACTTTC. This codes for CASRHRTGYYPGANVLTF.

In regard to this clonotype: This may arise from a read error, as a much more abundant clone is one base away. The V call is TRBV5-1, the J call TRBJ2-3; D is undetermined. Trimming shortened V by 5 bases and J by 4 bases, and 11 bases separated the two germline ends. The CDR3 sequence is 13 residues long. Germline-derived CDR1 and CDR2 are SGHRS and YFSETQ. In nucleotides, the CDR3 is TGCGCCAGCAGACCGTACTTCGCAGATACGCAGTATTTT. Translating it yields CASRPYFADTQYF.

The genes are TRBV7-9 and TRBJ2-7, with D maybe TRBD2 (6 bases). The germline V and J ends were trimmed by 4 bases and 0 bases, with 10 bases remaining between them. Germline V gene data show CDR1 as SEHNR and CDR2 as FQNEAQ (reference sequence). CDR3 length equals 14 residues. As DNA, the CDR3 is TGTGCCAGCAGCTCAGCGGGTTCCTCCTACGAGCAGTACTTC. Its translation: CASSSAGSSYEQYF.

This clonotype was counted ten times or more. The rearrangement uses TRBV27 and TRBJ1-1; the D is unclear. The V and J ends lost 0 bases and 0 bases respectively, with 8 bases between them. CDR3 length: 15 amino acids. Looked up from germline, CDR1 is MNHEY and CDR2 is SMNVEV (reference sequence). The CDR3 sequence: CASSLSWEMNTEAFF. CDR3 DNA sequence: TGTGCCAGCAGTTTATCGTGGGAGATGAACACTGAAGCTTTCTTT.

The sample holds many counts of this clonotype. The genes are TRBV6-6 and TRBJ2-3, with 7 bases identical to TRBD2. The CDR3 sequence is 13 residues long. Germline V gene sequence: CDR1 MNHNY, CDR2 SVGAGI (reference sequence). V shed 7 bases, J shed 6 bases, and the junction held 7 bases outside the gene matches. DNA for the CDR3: TGTGCCAGCACTGTAGGAGCGGGGGATACGCAGTATTTT. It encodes CASTVGAGDTQYF.

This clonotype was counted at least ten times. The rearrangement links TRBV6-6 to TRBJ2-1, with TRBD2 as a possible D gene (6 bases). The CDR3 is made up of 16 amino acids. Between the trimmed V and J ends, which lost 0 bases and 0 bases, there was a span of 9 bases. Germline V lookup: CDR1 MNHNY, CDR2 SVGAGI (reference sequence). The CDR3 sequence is CASSYSRGGSYNEQFF. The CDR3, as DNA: TGTGCCAGCAGTTACTCGCGGGGCGGCTCCTACAATGAGCAGTTCTTC.

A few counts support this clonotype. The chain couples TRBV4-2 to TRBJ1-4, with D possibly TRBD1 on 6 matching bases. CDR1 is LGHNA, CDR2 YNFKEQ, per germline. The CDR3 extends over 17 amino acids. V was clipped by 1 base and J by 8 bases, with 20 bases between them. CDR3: CASSQATGRIEKEKLFF. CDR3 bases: TGTGCCAGCAGCCAAGCGACAGGCAGAATAGAAAAGGAAAAACTGTTTTTT.

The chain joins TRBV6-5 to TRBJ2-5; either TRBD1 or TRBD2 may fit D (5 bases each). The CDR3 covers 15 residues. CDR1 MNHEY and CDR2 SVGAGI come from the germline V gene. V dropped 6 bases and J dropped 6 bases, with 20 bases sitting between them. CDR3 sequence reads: CASRTKGRSDQTQYF. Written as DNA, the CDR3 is TGTGCCAGCAGAACCAAGGGACGGAGCGATCAGACCCAGTACTTC.

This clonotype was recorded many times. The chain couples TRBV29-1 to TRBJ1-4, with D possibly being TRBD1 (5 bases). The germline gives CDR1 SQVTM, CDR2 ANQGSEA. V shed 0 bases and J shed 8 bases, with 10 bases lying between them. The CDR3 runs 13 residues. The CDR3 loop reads CSVEEGTREKLFF. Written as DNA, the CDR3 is TGCAGCGTTGAAGAGGGGACTAGGGAAAAACTGTTTTTT.

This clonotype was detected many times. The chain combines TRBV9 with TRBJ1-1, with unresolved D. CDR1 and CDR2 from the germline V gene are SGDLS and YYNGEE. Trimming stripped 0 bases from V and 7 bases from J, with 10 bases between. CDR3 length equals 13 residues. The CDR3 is CASSVAGLGEAFF. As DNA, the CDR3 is TGTGCCAGCAGCGTAGCTGGGTTGGGTGAAGCTTTCTTT.

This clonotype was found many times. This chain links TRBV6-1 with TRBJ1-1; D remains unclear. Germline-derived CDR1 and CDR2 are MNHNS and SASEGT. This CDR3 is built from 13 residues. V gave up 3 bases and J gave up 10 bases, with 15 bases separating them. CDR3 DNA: TGTGCCAGCAGTGAGGTTTCAAAGCCTGGAGCTTTCTTT. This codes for CASSEVSKPGAFF.

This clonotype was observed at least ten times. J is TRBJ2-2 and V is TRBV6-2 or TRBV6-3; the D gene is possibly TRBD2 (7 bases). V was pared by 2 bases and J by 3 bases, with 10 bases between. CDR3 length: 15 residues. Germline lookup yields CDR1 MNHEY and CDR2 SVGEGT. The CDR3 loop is CASSYRGADTGELFF. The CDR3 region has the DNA TGTGCCAGCAGTTACCGGGGGGCGGACACCGGGGAGCTGTTTTTT.

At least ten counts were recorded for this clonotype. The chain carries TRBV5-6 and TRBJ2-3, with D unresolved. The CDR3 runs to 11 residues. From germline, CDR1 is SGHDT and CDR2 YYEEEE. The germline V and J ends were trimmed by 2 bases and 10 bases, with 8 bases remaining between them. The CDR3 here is CASSLGEAQYF. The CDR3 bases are TGTGCCAGCAGCTTAGGCGAGGCGCAGTATTTT.